The sequence of this T cell receptor (beta chain) was determined in a study of blood T cells in healthy people across ages. The amount of total RNA extracted per sample was at least 5 micrograms. Using a J-beta primer mix together with a sample-barcoded 5' primer, a second PCR was run for roughly 6 to 12 cycles. TCRdb fed the 5' RACE reads into MiXCR, producing one record per CDR3 protein. The sample shows about 970,000 distinct CDR3 sequences, just over 50% of them seen only once. CDR3 length: 14 residues. CDR1 DFQATT and CDR2 SNEGSKA come from the germline V gene (reference sequence). Trimming cost V 0 bases and J 7 bases, with 13 bases left between them.

The sample comprised blood. The sequence was collected from a woman in her fifties or sixties in good health. The chain uses TRBV20-1 and TRBJ1-5; D is perhaps TRBD1 (5 bases). CDR3: CSARDPGGRQPQHF. CDR3 in DNA: TGCAGTGCTAGAGATCCCGGGGGAAGGCAGCCCCAGCATTTT.